The 20 T cell receptor beta chains presented below share a single source sample, sequenced in a study of radiotherapy plus CTLA-4 blockade in lung cancer. Assay: immunoSEQ multiplex PCR; the TCRdb copy retains only in-frame clones and omits some. The sample holds roughly 77,000 clones, roughly 74% seen once. The sample was peripheral blood, taken from a patient treated with radiotherapy plus ipilimumab. Receptors were obtained from a human donor with non-small cell lung cancer whose response to radiotherapy plus ipilimumab could not be evaluated.

This clone has just a few counts. V gene TRBV5-1 combines with J gene TRBJ2-3; 9 bases are a match to TRBD2. Per the germline V gene, CDR1 is SGHRS and CDR2 is YFSETQ. The J segment lost 3 bases and the V segment lost 4 bases, leaving 3 bases of the junction unmatched. The CDR3 is 14 amino acids. The CDR3 sequence is CASSQGLATDTQYF. DNA of the CDR3: TGCGCCAGCAGCCAGGGACTAGCAACAGATACGCAGTATTTT.

The CDR3 DNA sequence: TGTGCCAGCAGTTACCTCGCGGAGGCTGAAGCTTTCTTT. Translating gives CASSYLAEAEAFF. J is TRBJ1-1 and V is TRBV6-5; D gene ambiguous. Germline V lookup: CDR1 MNHEY, CDR2 SVGAGI. Trimming stripped 2 bases from V and 6 bases from J, with 10 bases between. The CDR3 has 13 residues.

V gene TRBV29-1 combines with J gene TRBJ1-2; D gene ambiguous. Germline CDR1 is SQVTM and CDR2 is ANQGSEA. Trimming took off 4 bases at V and 3 bases at J, with 9 bases between the two ends. This CDR3 contains 12 residues. The CDR3 is CSVAPGDYGYTF. CDR3 sequence (DNA): TGCAGCGTTGCCCCCGGGGACTATGGCTACACCTTC.

This clone has a single count. This sequence joins TRBV6-6 and TRBJ2-7, with 10 bases that match TRBD1. CDR1 MNHNY and CDR2 SVGAGI come from the germline V gene (reference sequence). J gave up 4 bases and V 4 bases, and 7 bases lay outside the gene matches. The CDR3 length is 15 residues. The CDR3 protein is CASSSGTGVTYEQYF. The CDR3, as DNA: TGTGCCAGCAGTTCCGGGACAGGGGTCACTTACGAGCAGTACTTC.

This sequence joins TRBV27 and TRBJ2-3; no clear D. The CDR3 length is 12 residues. Looked up from germline, CDR1 is MNHEY and CDR2 is SMNVEV (reference sequence). V was clipped by 4 bases and J by 6 bases, with 8 bases between them. CDR3 sequence (DNA): TGTGCCAGCAGTTCCCAATTGGATACGCAGTATTTT. Translated: CASSSQLDTQYF.

The gene calls are TRBV5-4 and TRBJ2-3, with 16 positions matching TRBD2. V trimming: 3 bases; J trimming: 4 bases; junction bases outside the gene matches: 8. There are 18 residues in the CDR3. Germline lookup yields CDR1 SGHNT and CDR2 YYREEE (reference sequence). CDR3 sequence: CASSSQGLAGGPADTQYF. The CDR3 bases are TGTGCCAGCAGCTCACAGGGACTAGCGGGGGGGCCGGCAGATACGCAGTATTTT.

V usage is TRBV28 and J usage is TRBJ1-1; a possible D gene is TRBD1 (6 bases). Trimming removed 8 bases from V and 7 bases from J, with 20 bases in between. The CDR3 covers 14 residues. Germline V lookup: CDR1 MDHEN, CDR2 SYDVKM. This chain's CDR3 is CASLRSGKGGEAFF. As DNA, the CDR3 is TGTGCCAGCCTGAGGAGCGGGAAGGGGGGTGAAGCTTTCTTT.

The chain joins TRBV7-2 to TRBJ2-2; TRBD2 matches at 13 bases. After removal of 3 bases from V and 7 bases from J, the junction contained 8 bases not matched to a gene. This CDR3 has 17 amino acids. Germline V CDR1 and CDR2: SGHTA, FQGNSA. The CDR3: CASSFERLAGGSGELFF. CDR3 coding DNA: TGTGCCAGCAGCTTCGAACGACTAGCGGGGGGAAGCGGGGAGCTGTTTTTT. Complete variable domain (other parts from reference TRBV7-2 and TRBJ2-2): GAGVSQSPSNKVTEKGKDVELRCDPISGHTALYWYRQSLGQGLEFLIYFQGNSAPDKSGLPSDRFSAERTGGSVSTLTIQRTQQEDSAVYLCASSFERLAGGSGELFFGEGSRLTVL.

The rearrangement links TRBV5-1 to TRBJ1-2; 8 bases map to TRBD1. The CDR3 consists of 17 residues. V was clipped by 1 base and J by 6 bases; unmatched bases: 14. CDR1 SGHRS and CDR2 YFSETQ come from the germline V gene. The CDR3 coding sequence is TGCGCCAGCAGCTTGTTCCAGGGGGCAGGTCGGTTTGATGGCTACACCTTC. Protein sequence: CASSLFQGAGRFDGYTF.

The chain joins TRBV12-5 to TRBJ2-3, with 8 positions matching TRBD2. J lost 4 bases, V lost 6 bases, and 3 bases had no gene match. In germline, CDR1 is LGHNT, CDR2 FRNRAP. This CDR3 spans 13 amino acids. The DNA of the CDR3 is TGTGCTAGTGGGCGGGGGGTCGCAGATACGCAGTATTTT. Amino acid sequence: CASGRGVADTQYF.

The gene calls are TRBV19 and TRBJ2-5; 11 nucleotides align to TRBD2. The CDR3 consists of 17 residues. Germline V lookup: CDR1 LNHDA, CDR2 SQIVND (reference sequence). V dropped 4 bases and J dropped 0; count of bases not matched to a gene: 7. The CDR3 DNA sequence: TGTGCCAGTAGTACCCCGGGACTAGCGGACCACCAAGAGACCCAGTACTTC. Amino acid sequence: CASSTPGLADHQETQYF.

CDR3 loop: CASRGTGFGELFF. CDR3 nucleotides: TGTGCCAGCAGGGGGACAGGATTCGGGGAGCTGTTTTTT. The rearrangement joins TRBV6-1 to TRBJ2-2; the match to TRBD1 covers 8 bases. The CDR3 runs 13 residues. The germline CDR1 and CDR2 sequences are MNHNS and SASEGT. J lost 7 bases, V lost 6 bases, and 4 bases had no gene match.

J is TRBJ2-3 and V is TRBV30; D perhaps matches TRBD2 (5 bases). This CDR3 has 12 residues. Germline V gene lookup returns CDR1 GTSNPN and CDR2 SVGIG (reference sequence). V was shortened by 3 bases and J by 4 bases, with 8 bases between the two germline ends. The CDR3 DNA follows: TGTGCCTGGAGAACTAGTGCAGATACGCAGTATTTT. It is translated as CAWRTSADTQYF.

The J gene is TRBJ2-3, the V gene TRBV29-1; the D gene is possibly TRBD1 (7 bases). V was trimmed by 7 bases and J by 2 bases, leaving 13 bases between them. Germline loops: CDR1 SQVTM, CDR2 ANQGSEA. CDR3 length: 13 amino acids. The CDR3 loop is CSAEGAITDTQYF. DNA of the CDR3: TGCAGCGCGGAGGGGGCCATCACAGATACGCAGTATTTT.

This chain joins TRBV5-6 and TRBJ2-1; a weak D match, TRBD2 (6 bases). Trimming removed 4 bases from V and 6 bases from J, with 23 bases in between. Germline CDR1 reads SGHDT; CDR2 reads YYEEEE. The CDR3 totals 17 residues. In DNA form, the CDR3 reads TGTGCCAGCAGCCCATTGTCCTGGGAGGCTTACATCAATGAGCAGTTCTTC. This sequence encodes CASSPLSWEAYINEQFF.

The genes are TRBV7-6 and TRBJ2-5; D is undetermined. The J call may be faulty, since TRBJ2-7 better matches the DNA end. The length of the CDR3 is 12 residues. The germline gives CDR1 SGHVS, CDR2 FNYEAQ. For the CDR3, the DNA is TGTGCCAGCAGCTTAGGAACGTACGAGCAGTACTTC. Translating gives CASSLGTYEQYF.

V gene TRBV5-5 combines with J gene TRBJ2-4; a weak D match, TRBD1 (6 bases). Looked up from germline, CDR1 is SGHKS and CDR2 is YYEKEE (reference sequence). The CDR3 covers 14 residues. Trimming took off 2 bases at V and 8 bases at J, with 14 bases between the two ends. The CDR3: CASSFRPGVDIQYF. CDR3 DNA sequence: TGTGCCAGCAGCTTTCGTCCAGGGGTGGACATTCAGTACTTC.

The J gene is TRBJ2-3, the V gene TRBV5-1; D not certain. The V and J ends lost 1 base and 3 bases respectively, with 12 bases between them. The CDR3 loop spans 15 amino acids. Per the germline V gene, CDR1 is SGHRS and CDR2 is YFSETQ. CDR3 region: CASSLRIAETDTQYF. In nucleotides, the CDR3 is TGCGCCAGCAGCTTGCGGATAGCAGAGACAGATACGCAGTATTTT.

The rearrangement links TRBV27 to TRBJ1-3; a weak D match, TRBD1 (5 bases). The V gene's germline CDR1 is MNHEY and CDR2 SMNVEV (reference sequence). The CDR3 has 15 amino acids. Trimming took 8 bases from V and 2 from J, leaving 16 bases between them. The DNA of the CDR3 is TGTGCCAGCGGATCTACAGGTCTCACTGGAAACACCATATATTTT. Residues: CASGSTGLTGNTIYF.

CDR3 amino acids: CASSSQASTSYEQYF. As DNA, the CDR3 is TGTGCCAGCAGCTCCCAAGCCTCCACCTCCTACGAGCAGTACTTC. This rearrangement joins TRBV11-3 to TRBJ2-7, with D unresolved. V shed 4 bases and J shed 0 bases, with 13 bases lying between them. CDR3 length: 15 residues. CDR1 is SGHNT, CDR2 YENEEA, per germline. Variable domain in full (rest from reference TRBV11-3 and TRBJ2-7): EAGVVQSPRYKIIEKKQPVAFWCNPISGHNTLYWYLQNLGQGPELLIRYENEEAVDDSQLPKDRFSAERLKGVDSTLKIQPAELGDSAVYLCASSSQASTSYEQYFGPGTRLTVT.